Below, 3 T cell receptor beta chains from the same sample are listed, as sequenced in a study of shared clonotypes between healthy human individuals. Sequencing was performed with immunoSEQ multiplex PCR; in TCRdb, only in-frame clones are kept and a portion is missing. The repertoire holds fewer than 650,000 clones, 60% to 85% seen once, with 13% in the top ten. Material: PBMCs. The source is a woman between 35 and 50 years old in good health. Some clones in this sample may be carry-over from other donors' samples.

This chain joins TRBV4-2 and TRBJ2-4; the D gene is possibly TRBD1 (5 bases). Germline V CDR1 and CDR2: LGHNA, YNFKEQ. V was clipped by 0 bases and J by 3 bases, with 9 bases between them. CDR3 length: 15 residues. The CDR3 sequence: CASSQDSTDKNIQYF. CDR3 nucleotide sequence: TGTGCCAGCAGCCAAGACTCGACAGACAAAAACATTCAGTACTTC.

The chain joins TRBV7-9 to TRBJ2-3; D is unclear. Germline CDR1 is SEHNR and CDR2 is FQNEAQ (reference sequence). Trimming cost V 5 bases and J 0 bases, with 18 bases left between them. The CDR3 contains 17 residues. CDR3 bases: TGTGCCAGCAGCACCACTGAACTAACATCTAGCACAGATACGCAGTATTTT. Protein: CASSTTELTSSTDTQYF.

The chain links TRBV11-2 to TRBJ2-5, with 9 bases that match TRBD2. CDR3 length: 16 residues. Germline CDR1 is SGHAT and CDR2 is FQNNGV. V lost 5 bases, J lost 3 bases, and 10 bases stayed unmatched. The CDR3 coding sequence is TGTGCCAGCAGCCCCGCCCTGAGCGGGAGGAAAGAGACCCAGTACTTC. Translation: CASSPALSGRKETQYF. The full variable domain, rest sourced from reference TRBV11-2 and TRBJ2-5, is EAGVAQSPRYKIIEKRQSVAFWCNPISGHATLYWYQQILGQGPKLLIQFQNNGVVDDSQLPKDRFSAERLKGVDSTLKIQPAKLEDSAVYLCASSPALSGRKETQYFGPGTRLLVL.